This TCR beta chain was sequenced in a study of graft-versus-host responses after intestinal transplantation. Only in-frame clones appear in the TCRdb table, and some are missing; sequencing was by immunoSEQ multiplex PCR. The table has roughly 40,000 clones, approximately 93% seen once; the top ten hold approximately 4%. Points from the study as a whole: Marrow from the recipient contained GvH clones, some of which had appeared first in ileum or blood.

About this clone: Its antigen remains unidentified.

Here the sequenced sample was PBMCs, taken roughly 110 weeks after intestinal transplantation. This receptor was identified in a human patient who received an intestinal transplant, so some T cells may come from the graft donor.

The CDR3 loop reads CASDQGGTEAFF. CDR3 DNA: TGTGCCAGTGACCAGGGAGGCACTGAAGCTTTCTTT. J is TRBJ1-1 and V is TRBV2; tentatively, D is TRBD1 (5 bases). V shed 9 bases and J shed 4 bases, with 12 bases lying between them. CDR1 is SNHLY and CDR2 is FYNNEI in the germline V gene. This CDR3 spans 12 amino acids.